Listed here are 21 T cell receptor beta chains from one sample, sequenced in a study of T cell repertoires in cytomegalovirus infection. MiXCR, run by TCRdb on the reads, gives a single entry per CDR3 protein. The sample contains under 850,000 distinct CDR3 sequences, around a third of which appear only once. These receptors lack a known antigen. The sequencing here drew on cultured PBMCs, taken from culture after CMV antigen stimulation. The receptor source for this set is a human donor in good health (CMV status not recorded). Some clones in this sample may be carry-over from other donors' samples.

In this sample, this clonotype turned up a few times. V usage is TRBV4-1 and J usage is TRBJ2-3; TRBD2 is a possible D gene (6 bases). CDR1 is MGHRA and CDR2 is YSYEKL in the germline V gene. The CDR3 totals 16 residues. V lost 0 bases to trimming and J lost 0 bases, with 10 bases between them. The CDR3 loop reads CASSQEGAGSTDTQYF. DNA of the CDR3: TGCGCCAGCAGCCAAGAAGGAGCGGGTAGCACAGATACGCAGTATTTT.

This clonotype has just a few counts. The V call is TRBV12-3 or TRBV12-4, the J call TRBJ1-2; weak D call: TRBD1 (6 bases). The CDR3 sequence is 16 residues long. The V gene lost 0 bases and the J gene lost 8 bases, with 19 bases spanning the gap. This CDR3 reads CASSLALSGGPVGYTF. The CDR3, as DNA: TGTGCCAGCAGTTTAGCGCTGTCGGGGGGCCCGGTCGGCTACACCTTC.

This sequence joins TRBV7-8 and TRBJ1-4, with TRBD1 matching 11 bases. Germline assignment: CDR1 SGHVS and CDR2 FQNEAQ. The V and J ends lost 5 bases and 12 bases, in that order; junction bases with no gene match: 11. The CDR3 totals 15 residues. The DNA for the CDR3 is TGTGCCAGCAGCCCTCGGACAGGGGGCGGTAATCAACTGTTTTTT. This translates into CASSPRTGGGNQLFF.

The genes are TRBV20-1 and TRBJ1-5; D might be TRBD1 (5 bases). Deletions cut 5 bases from V and 11 bases from J, with 16 bases between. Germline CDR1 reads DFQATT; CDR2 reads SNEGSKA (reference sequence). CDR3 length: 12 amino acids. The CDR3 DNA sequence: TGCAGTGCTTCCGGGACTCCGAAGACCCAGCATTTT. This codes for CSASGTPKTQHF.

This sequence joins TRBV30 and TRBJ1-1; maybe TRBD1 (5 bases). Per germline, CDR1 GTSNPN and CDR2 SVGIG (reference sequence). The V end lost 7 bases, the J end lost 2 bases, and 23 bases lay between the germline ends. The CDR3 is made up of 16 amino acids. CDR3 coding DNA: TGTGCCTACCCGAGCCGGGGGTTCTATATCAACACTGAAGCTTTCTTT. Protein: CAYPSRGFYINTEAFF.

The chain uses TRBV7-2 and TRBJ2-7; D not certain. The germline V gene encodes CDR1 SGHTA and CDR2 FQGNSA. The CDR3 extends over 13 amino acids. V dropped 5 bases and J dropped 6 bases, with 14 bases sitting between them. CDR3 loop: CASSQTYSSEQYF. The DNA for the CDR3 is TGTGCCAGCAGCCAGACATACAGCTCCGAGCAGTACTTC.

The chain joins TRBV19 to TRBJ2-1, with TRBD1 identical over 7 bases. This CDR3 contains 14 residues. Germline values: CDR1 LNHDA, CDR2 SQIVND (reference sequence). V shed 6 bases and J 5 bases; nucleotides not matched to a gene: 7. CDR3 sequence: CASRGTDWNNEQFF. The CDR3 DNA reads TGTGCCAGTAGGGGGACAGACTGGAACAATGAGCAGTTCTTC.

This clonotype was picked up one time. The chain couples TRBV19 to TRBJ2-7, with a tentative D call TRBD1 (6 bases). Per germline, CDR1 LNHDA and CDR2 SQIVND (reference sequence). Trimming left V 8 bases short and J 3 bases short, with 17 bases between. The CDR3 is 14 residues long. The DNA of the CDR3 is TGTGCCAGTGCGGCTGCTTCAGGGGACTACGAGCAGTACTTC. Its protein product is CASAAASGDYEQYF.

This chain links TRBV5-4 with TRBJ2-5, with 9 bases aligning to TRBD1. Germline V gene sequence: CDR1 SGHNT, CDR2 YYREEE (reference sequence). CDR3 length: 15 amino acids. Trimming took 3 bases from V and 4 from J; bases not matched to a gene: 7. The CDR3 sequence: CASSSPGQGSETQYF. CDR3 bases: TGTGCCAGCAGCTCACCGGGACAGGGATCAGAGACCCAGTACTTC.

In its sample, this clonotype was seen once. The CDR3 region has the DNA TGTGCCAGCTCAAAAATCGGGGGCTTGAACACTGAAGCTTTCTTT. It codes for CASSKIGGLNTEAFF. The rearrangement joins TRBV18 to TRBJ1-1, with D possibly matching TRBD1 (6 bases). V was cut by 5 bases and J by 0 bases, with 13 bases left in between. This CDR3 has 15 residues. CDR1 is KGHSH, CDR2 LQKENI, per germline. Supplemented by reference TRBV18 and TRBJ1-1, the full variable domain reads NAGVMQNPRHLVRRRGQEARLRCSPMKGHSHVYWYRQLPEEGLKFMVYLQKENIIDESGMPKERFSAEFPKEGPSILRIQQVVRGDSAAYFCASSKIGGLNTEAFFGQGTRLTVV.

The rearrangement joins TRBV27 to TRBJ2-3, with 9 bases matching TRBD1. The CDR3 runs to 18 residues. The V gene's germline CDR1 is MNHEY and CDR2 SMNVEV (reference sequence). The V and J ends lost 5 bases and 2 bases, in that order; junction bases with no gene match: 14. CDR3 region: CASSGRSRDRVPTDTQYF. In nucleotides, the CDR3 is TGTGCCAGCAGTGGCAGAAGCCGGGACAGGGTCCCCACAGATACGCAGTATTTT.

In its sample, this clonotype was seen once. The chain has TRBV28 and TRBJ1-1; 8 nucleotides align to TRBD1. Germline V gene sequence: CDR1 MDHEN, CDR2 SYDVKM. This CDR3 has 14 residues. Unmatched junction bases numbered 6, after V lost 5 bases and J lost 4 bases. Here the CDR3 reads CASSLIGQGTEAFF. In DNA form, the CDR3 reads TGTGCCAGCAGTCTGATCGGACAGGGCACTGAAGCTTTCTTT.

This clonotype came up a few times. CDR3 sequence reads: CASSWGQETQYF. DNA for the CDR3: TGTGCCAGCAGTTGGGGTCAAGAGACCCAGTACTTC. The V and J genes are TRBV6-2 or TRBV6-3 and TRBJ2-5; D is unclear. The V and J ends lost 4 bases and 2 bases respectively, with 5 bases between them. This CDR3 region has 12 residues. CDR1 is MNHEY and CDR2 is SVGEGT in the germline V gene.

The sample holds one count of this clonotype. The chain uses TRBV2 and TRBJ1-2; 8 nucleotides align to TRBD1. V was pared by 7 bases and J by 7 bases, with 11 bases of the junction left unmatched. This CDR3 has 14 residues. From germline, CDR1 is SNHLY and CDR2 FYNNEI. The CDR3 region has the DNA TGTGCCAGCACGGAGGAACAGGGGGATACTGGCTACACCTTC. Translation gives CASTEEQGDTGYTF.

This clonotype was observed a handful of times. The gene calls are TRBV14 and TRBJ2-3, with a tentative D call TRBD1 (5 bases). The CDR3 length is 15 residues. Per the germline V gene, CDR1 is SGHDN and CDR2 is FVKESK. Deletions cut 6 bases from V and 9 bases from J, with 22 bases between. In nucleotides, the CDR3 is TGTGCCAGCAGACGATGGGATACAGGTGGTGGGACGCAGTATTTT. Protein: CASRRWDTGGGTQYF.

This clonotype was counted between two and nine times. The genes are TRBV27 and TRBJ1-4; 9 bases fit TRBD1. The trim removed 7 bases at V and 0 bases at J, leaving 18 bases unmatched. The CDR3 is 20 amino acids. Germline CDR1 and CDR2: MNHEY and SMNVEV (reference sequence). CDR3 sequence: CASKRFAGPGQGATNEKLFF. The DNA of the CDR3 is TGTGCCAGCAAAAGGTTCGCAGGACCGGGACAGGGAGCAACTAATGAAAAACTGTTTTTT.

The V call is TRBV20-1, the J call TRBJ2-5; TRBD1 agrees at 7 bases. The CDR3 is 17 amino acids. Germline-derived CDR1 and CDR2 are DFQATT and SNEGSKA (reference sequence). V lost 6 bases and J lost 3; bases outside the gene matches: 19. DNA for the CDR3: TGCAGTGCCGTATACCCACTTAATAGACAGGGAAAAGAGACCCAGTACTTC. Protein sequence: CSAVYPLNRQGKETQYF.

V and J are TRBV20-1 and TRBJ2-1; tentative D call: TRBD2 (5 bases). The germline gives CDR1 DFQATT, CDR2 SNEGSKA (reference sequence). The CDR3 extends over 18 amino acids. Trimming cost V 6 bases and J 0 bases, with 24 bases left between them. CDR3 region: CSATRSLGGPSSYNEQFF. CDR3 nucleotides: TGCAGTGCAACCCGGTCACTCGGCGGGCCAAGCTCCTACAATGAGCAGTTCTTC.

The rearrangement links TRBV12-3 or TRBV12-4 to TRBJ2-3; no clear D gene. The germline V and J ends were trimmed by 4 bases and 0 bases, with 11 bases remaining between them. The CDR3 contains 15 residues. The CDR3 nucleotides read TGTGCCAGCAGTTACCGCCGTGCTAGCACAGATACGCAGTATTTT. Protein: CASSYRRASTDTQYF.

This clonotype was found a few times. J is TRBJ2-1 and V is TRBV12-3 or TRBV12-4; maybe TRBD2 (6 bases). V lost 6 bases, J lost 7 bases, and 16 bases lay in between. The CDR3 loop spans 14 amino acids. CDR3 protein: CASRRIGTPNEQFF. The CDR3 DNA is TGTGCCAGCAGGCGAATCGGGACTCCAAATGAGCAGTTCTTC.

The gene calls are TRBV20-1 and TRBJ1-1; D ambiguous. The CDR3 consists of 12 residues. Germline lookup yields CDR1 DFQATT and CDR2 SNEGSKA (reference sequence). Deletions cut 6 bases from V and 4 bases from J, with 12 bases between. In DNA, the CDR3 is TGCAGTGCCCCCCGGGATGGCACTGAAGCTTTCTTT. Protein sequence: CSAPRDGTEAFF.